The clone carrying this T cell receptor (beta chain) has a count of ten or more. Its antigen is still unknown. Researchers prepared the TCRbeta library using unique molecular identifiers, the study reports. TCRdb reanalysed the PCR reads using MiXCR and keeps one entry per CDR3 protein. The sample lists fewer than 550,000 distinct CDR3 sequences; roughly a tenth were seen once. This record belongs to a study of T-cell reconstitution after alpha-beta-depleted transplantation in children. General study findings and limits: From surviving recipient T cells and thymic progenitors came the high day-60 TCRbeta diversity observed in some patients. At one year after transplant, newly produced T cells mostly accounted for T-cell counts and diversity.

J was trimmed by 8 bases and V by 6 bases; bases with no gene match: 7. The length of the CDR3 is 14 residues. The sequence was collected from a child aged 2 to 15 with inherited bone marrow failure, due to receive a stem cell transplant. Source: PBMCs, taken before TCRalphabeta/CD19-depleted stem cell transplant. The chain links TRBV12-3 or TRBV12-4 to TRBJ1-4; 9 bases match TRBD1. This CDR3 reads CASRTDRGREKLFF. The CDR3, as DNA: TGTGCCAGCAGGACGGACAGGGGAAGGGAAAAACTGTTTTTT.